This entry lists 2 T cell receptor beta chains sequenced from one sample in a study of cytomegalovirus exposure and HLA in healthy donors. Here immunoSEQ multiplex PCR was the method, and the copy in TCRdb shows in-frame clones only, minus some. The sample records about 190,000 clones, approximately 84% being singletons. Sequencing was done on a sample of PBMCs. The receptors stem from a young man in good health and CMV-seropositive.

J is TRBJ2-7 and V is TRBV9; D possibly corresponds to TRBD1 (6 bases). The CDR3 is 15 residues long. Deletions cut 0 bases from V and 5 bases from J, with 15 bases between. Germline V gene lookup returns CDR1 SGDLS and CDR2 YYNGEE. The CDR3 sequence is CASSVGFRGKNEQYF. DNA for the CDR3: TGTGCCAGCAGCGTAGGTTTCAGGGGCAAAAACGAGCAGTACTTC.

The count of this clone is one. The chain recombines TRBV9 with TRBJ1-2; unclear D gene. Per germline, CDR1 SGDLS and CDR2 YYNGEE. The CDR3 consists of 14 residues. V gave up 3 bases and J gave up 4 bases, with 13 bases separating them. CDR3 protein: CASSAQRAVYGYTF. DNA for the CDR3: TGTGCCAGCAGCGCTCAGAGGGCGGTCTATGGCTACACCTTC.